A selection of T cell receptor beta chains follows, all from one sample in a study of blood T cell repertoires in COVID-19. Produced via immunoSEQ multiplex PCR; TCRdb's table is partial and in-frame only. The repertoire holds roughly 450,000 clones, with about 90% as singletons. Sequenced material: PBMCs or T cells enriched from blood (not recorded which). These receptors were obtained from a young man who had recovered from COVID-19. CDR3s include the opening cysteine and the closing phenylalanine or tryptophan. Each record gives: V gene, clone size, D gene, CDR3 length, J gene, CDR3 DNA, CDR3 protein. A D gene is named only where the DNA matches it firmly. Size values are once, few and many counts, or a class for expanded clones, and some rows have none.

v_gene: TRBV4-2
abundance: once
d_gene: TRBD2
len: 17
j_gene: TRBJ2-1
CDR3nt: TGTGCCAGCAGCCACCCTTCCAGGGCGGGAGAAGTGGATGAGCAGTTCTTC
CDR3aa: CASSHPSRAGEVDEQFF

v_gene: TRBV5-1
abundance: .
d_gene: .
len: 13
j_gene: TRBJ1-4
CDR3nt: TGCGCCAGCAGCACAGCCTTTAAGGAAAAACTGTTTTTT
CDR3aa: CASSTAFKEKLFF

v_gene: TRBV27
abundance: once
d_gene: .
len: 15
j_gene: TRBJ1-6
CDR3nt: TGTGCCAGCAGCTCAGGGGACGGGTGGAATTCACCCCTCCACTTT
CDR3aa: CASSSGDGWNSPLHF

v_gene: TRBV3-1/TRBV3-2
abundance: .
d_gene: .
len: 15
j_gene: TRBJ1-3
CDR3nt: TGTGCCAGCAGCCAAGTCCCGAGCTCTGGAAACACCATATATTTT
CDR3aa: CASSQVPSSGNTIYF

v_gene: TRBV3-1/TRBV3-2
abundance: .
d_gene: .
len: 14
j_gene: TRBJ1-2
CDR3nt: TGTGCCAGCAGCCAAGCGCAGGGGATCTATGGCTACACCTTC
CDR3aa: CASSQAQGIYGYTF

v_gene: TRBV9
abundance: .
d_gene: .
len: 15
j_gene: TRBJ1-4
CDR3nt: TGTGCCAGCAGCGTAGATGTGGGGGGAGAGGAAAAACTGTTTTTT
CDR3aa: CASSVDVGGEEKLFF

v_gene: TRBV5-1
abundance: few
d_gene: .
len: 14
j_gene: TRBJ2-2
CDR3nt: TGCGCCAGCAGCTCGCTCAGCGACACCGGGGAGCTGTTTTTT
CDR3aa: CASSSLSDTGELFF

v_gene: TRBV3-1/TRBV3-2
abundance: .
d_gene: TRBD1
len: 18
j_gene: TRBJ1-4
CDR3nt: TGTGCCAGCAGCCCCCGGGACAGGGGGAATTCAAGGAAGGAAAAACTGTTTTTT
CDR3aa: CASSPRDRGNSRKEKLFF

v_gene: TRBV3-1/TRBV3-2
abundance: .
d_gene: .
len: 16
j_gene: TRBJ1-4
CDR3nt: TGTGCCAGCAGCATCTTACGGCCAGGAGGGGATGAAAAACTGTTTTTT
CDR3aa: CASSILRPGGDEKLFF

v_gene: TRBV6-5
abundance: .
d_gene: TRBD1
len: 14
j_gene: TRBJ1-2
CDR3nt: TGTGCCAGCAGTTACGACAGGGATAACTATGGCTACACCTTC
CDR3aa: CASSYDRDNYGYTF

v_gene: TRBV5-1
abundance: .
d_gene: .
len: 14
j_gene: TRBJ1-6
CDR3nt: TGCGCCAGCACCCCGGCGGGGTTAGGTTCACCCCTCCACTTT
CDR3aa: CASTPAGLGSPLHF

v_gene: TRBV27
abundance: .
d_gene: .
len: 14
j_gene: TRBJ2-1
CDR3nt: TGTGCCAGCTGCCTCGGGAGTGAATTGCATGAGCAGTTCTTC
CDR3aa: CASCLGSELHEQFF

v_gene: TRBV6-4
abundance: .
d_gene: TRBD2
len: 15
j_gene: TRBJ2-7
CDR3nt: TGTGCCAGCAGTGAGGGACTAGCGGCCCGCTACGAGCAGTACTTC
CDR3aa: CASSEGLAARYEQYF

v_gene: TRBV5-1
abundance: .
d_gene: .
len: 13
j_gene: TRBJ1-5
CDR3nt: TGCGCCAGCAGTTTGGGGGGCGGTCAGCCCCAGCATTTT
CDR3aa: CASSLGGGQPQHF

v_gene: TRBV3-1/TRBV3-2
abundance: .
d_gene: .
len: 13
j_gene: TRBJ1-5
CDR3nt: TGTGCCAGCAGCCAAGACAGGGAACAGCCCCAGCATTTT
CDR3aa: CASSQDREQPQHF

v_gene: TRBV5-4
abundance: .
d_gene: .
len: 15
j_gene: TRBJ1-1
CDR3nt: TGTGCCAGCAGCTTGGAGTGGGGCATGAACACTGAAGCTTTCTTT
CDR3aa: CASSLEWGMNTEAFF

v_gene: TRBV2
abundance: .
d_gene: .
len: 14
j_gene: TRBJ1-5
CDR3nt: TGTGCCAGCAGAATCCTAGGGGGGGGTCAGCCCCAGCATTTT
CDR3aa: CASRILGGGQPQHF

v_gene: TRBV2
abundance: .
d_gene: .
len: 16
j_gene: TRBJ1-3
CDR3nt: TGTGCCAGCAGTGATCTGGGAGAATACTCTGGAAACACCATATATTTT
CDR3aa: CASSDLGEYSGNTIYF

v_gene: TRBV6-5
abundance: once
d_gene: .
len: 13
j_gene: TRBJ1-2
CDR3nt: TGTGCCAGCCTCGACAGGACGAGCTATGGCTACACCTTC
CDR3aa: CASLDRTSYGYTF

v_gene: TRBV3-1/TRBV3-2
abundance: .
d_gene: .
len: 12
j_gene: TRBJ1-6
CDR3nt: TGTGCCAGCGGGGGGAATAATTCACCCCTCCACTTT
CDR3aa: CASGGNNSPLHF

v_gene: TRBV19
abundance: .
d_gene: .
len: 18
j_gene: TRBJ1-1
CDR3nt: TGTGCCAGTAAGGGGCTCTCCGGACGCAAGACAACTAACACTGAAGCTTTCTTT
CDR3aa: CASKGLSGRKTTNTEAFF

v_gene: TRBV10-1
abundance: .
d_gene: TRBD1
len: 15
j_gene: TRBJ1-3
CDR3nt: TGCGCCAGCAGTGCCACAGGGGCACTTGGAAACACCATATATTTT
CDR3aa: CASSATGALGNTIYF

v_gene: TRBV2
abundance: .
d_gene: .
len: 13
j_gene: TRBJ1-1
CDR3nt: TGTGCCAGCAGTGACCAGGGGTACTCTGAAGCTTTCTTT
CDR3aa: CASSDQGYSEAFF

v_gene: TRBV5-5
abundance: .
d_gene: TRBD2
len: 18
j_gene: TRBJ2-5
CDR3nt: TGTGCCAGCAGCCGAGCGGCTAGCGGGGGGCCTTACCAAGAGACCCAGTACTTC
CDR3aa: CASSRAASGGPYQETQYF

v_gene: TRBV5-5
abundance: .
d_gene: .
len: 16
j_gene: TRBJ2-2
CDR3nt: TGTGCCAGCAGCCGTTTCCAGACAGGAAGCACCGGGGAGCTGTTTTTT
CDR3aa: CASSRFQTGSTGELFF

v_gene: TRBV3-1/TRBV3-2
abundance: .
d_gene: TRBD1
len: 13
j_gene: TRBJ2-7
CDR3nt: TGTGCCAGCAGCCGCCGGACAGGGGGCAGTCCGTACTTC
CDR3aa: CASSRRTGGSPYF

v_gene: TRBV12-3/TRBV12-4
abundance: .
d_gene: .
len: 13
j_gene: TRBJ1-5
CDR3nt: TGTGCCAGCACAGACAGGTTCAATCAGCCCCAGCATTTT
CDR3aa: CASTDRFNQPQHF

v_gene: TRBV5-1
abundance: few
d_gene: TRBD2
len: 15
j_gene: TRBJ2-5
CDR3nt: TGCGCCAGCAGCTCTAGCGGGGCCCGACAAGAGACCCAGTACTTC
CDR3aa: CASSSSGARQETQYF

v_gene: TRBV3-1/TRBV3-2
abundance: .
d_gene: .
len: 14
j_gene: TRBJ2-1
CDR3nt: TGTGCCAGCAGCCAAGATCATAGCGGTAGAGGGCAGTTCTTC
CDR3aa: CASSQDHSGRGQFF

v_gene: TRBV28
abundance: .
d_gene: .
len: 14
j_gene: TRBJ1-1
CDR3nt: TGTGCCAGCAGTTTAGGACAGAATAGGGCTGAAGCTTTCTTT
CDR3aa: CASSLGQNRAEAFF

v_gene: TRBV18
abundance: once
d_gene: TRBD1
len: 13
j_gene: TRBJ1-2
CDR3nt: TGTGCCAGCTCAGTTGACAGGGAGTATGGCTACACCTTC
CDR3aa: CASSVDREYGYTF

v_gene: TRBV5-1
abundance: .
d_gene: TRBD2
len: 15
j_gene: TRBJ2-3
CDR3nt: TGCGCCAGCAGCGTTAGCGGGACTAGCACAGATACGCAGTATTTT
CDR3aa: CASSVSGTSTDTQYF

v_gene: TRBV18
abundance: .
d_gene: .
len: 11
j_gene: TRBJ2-7
CDR3nt: TGTGCCAGCACTGGGGGGGCCGAGCAGTACTTC
CDR3aa: CASTGGAEQYF

v_gene: TRBV12-5
abundance: .
d_gene: TRBD1
len: 16
j_gene: TRBJ1-1
CDR3nt: TGTGCTAGTGGTTTGGTGTTGGGACAGGGGATCTCTGAAGCTTTCTTT
CDR3aa: CASGLVLGQGISEAFF

v_gene: TRBV11-3
abundance: .
d_gene: .
len: 13
j_gene: TRBJ2-2
CDR3nt: TGTGCCAGCAGCTCCTCAGGGACCGGGGAGCTGTTTTTT
CDR3aa: CASSSSGTGELFF

v_gene: TRBV2
abundance: .
d_gene: TRBD1
len: 14
j_gene: TRBJ1-1
CDR3nt: TGTGCCAGCAGGCTGACAGGGGATGTATTAGTGGCTTTCTTT
CDR3aa: CASRLTGDVLVAFF

v_gene: TRBV28
abundance: .
d_gene: .
len: 12
j_gene: TRBJ2-2
CDR3nt: TGTGCCAGCGGACTAACGGGCGGGGAGCTGTTTTTT
CDR3aa: CASGLTGGELFF

v_gene: TRBV5-6
abundance: .
d_gene: .
len: 14
j_gene: TRBJ1-5
CDR3nt: TGTGCCAGCAGCTTACAGAGTAGCAATCAGCCCCAGCATTTT
CDR3aa: CASSLQSSNQPQHF

v_gene: TRBV5-1
abundance: .
d_gene: .
len: 14
j_gene: TRBJ1-4
CDR3nt: TGCGCCAGCAGCTTGGCTGCAACTAATGAAAAACTGTTTTTT
CDR3aa: CASSLAATNEKLFF

v_gene: TRBV7-9
abundance: once
d_gene: .
len: 12
j_gene: TRBJ2-1
CDR3nt: TGTGCCAGCATCTCTAATGAGGTTGAGCAGTTCTTC
CDR3aa: CASISNEVEQFF

v_gene: TRBV11-2
abundance: .
d_gene: TRBD1
len: 13
j_gene: TRBJ2-7
CDR3nt: TGTGCCAGCAGCGGCCAACAGGGGGTCGAGCAGTACTTC
CDR3aa: CASSGQQGVEQYF

v_gene: TRBV2
abundance: .
d_gene: .
len: 13
j_gene: TRBJ2-7
CDR3nt: TGTGCCAGCAGTGAAGGGGAGACCTACGAGCAGTACTTC
CDR3aa: CASSEGETYEQYF

v_gene: TRBV24-1
abundance: .
d_gene: .
len: 15
j_gene: TRBJ2-1
CDR3nt: TGTGCCACCAGTGATCGGGGTTCACCGGACAATGAGCAGTTCTTC
CDR3aa: CATSDRGSPDNEQFF